The clone carrying this T cell receptor beta chain came up many times. This sample is drawn from a study of T cells in Graves' hyperthyroidism and ophthalmopathy. Amplification yielded TCR beta CDR3 regions, with RNA transcripts as the source. An initial round of RT-PCR targeting the TCR CDR3 relied on the HTBI primer set. From the multiplex PCR reads, TCRdb called clonotypes with MiXCR, one entry per CDR3 protein. The table shows about 520,000 distinct CDR3 sequences, with approximately 25% occurring only once. Sequencing was done on a sample of blood. The receptor comes from a woman under 40 with Graves' ophthalmopathy.

CDR3 residues: CASSQYGTQYF. DNA for the CDR3: TGCGCCAGCAGCCAGTACGGGACCCAGTACTTC. The chain combines TRBV4-1 with TRBJ2-5; D not certain. Trimming shortened V by 3 bases and J by 7 bases, and 6 bases separated the two germline ends. Germline lookup yields CDR1 MGHRA and CDR2 YSYEKL. CDR3 length: 11 residues.